Below, 15 T cell receptor beta chains from the same sample are listed, as sequenced in a study of cytomegalovirus exposure and HLA in healthy donors. The PCR ran on 60 Vbeta and 13 Jbeta primers. Measured with immunoSEQ multiplex PCR; TCRdb has only the in-frame clones, and not every one. This table has 140,000 or so clones, 70% to 85% appearing once. The sample taken for sequencing was PBMCs. These TCRs come from a man in his forties in good health and CMV-seronegative.

This sequence joins TRBV5-1 and TRBJ2-1; 7 bases align to TRBD2. After removal of 5 bases from V and 0 bases from J, the junction contained 8 bases not matched to a gene. The CDR3 sequence is 16 residues long. Germline CDR1 is SGHRS and CDR2 is YFSETQ. CDR3 region: CASSRGEDSSYNEQFF. The CDR3 DNA reads TGCGCCAGCAGTCGGGGGGAGGATAGCTCCTACAATGAGCAGTTCTTC. Combining the CDR3 with reference TRBV5-1 and TRBJ2-1 gives the whole variable domain KAGVTQTPRYLIKTRGQQVTLSCSPISGHRSVSWYQQTPGQGLQFLFEYFSETQRNKGNFPGRFSGRQFSNSRSEMNVSTLELGDSALYLCASSRGEDSSYNEQFFGPGTRLTVL.

The sample holds a few counts of this clone. Other DNA sequences in the sample encode the same CDR3. The CDR3 DNA sequence: TGCAGCGTTGTGGGACAGGGAATCACAGATACGCAGTATTTT. Its translation: CSVVGQGITDTQYF. The J gene is TRBJ2-3, the V gene TRBV29-1, with 9 bases that match TRBD1. The CDR3 spans 14 residues. V gave up 4 bases and J gave up 2 bases; unmatched junction bases: 4. Per the germline V gene, CDR1 is SQVTM and CDR2 is ANQGSEA.

The chain is built from TRBV15 and TRBJ1-2, with 8 bases matching TRBD1. V lost 3 bases, J lost 4 bases, and 7 bases stayed unmatched. CDR1 is LNHNV, CDR2 YYDKDF, per germline (reference sequence). The CDR3 is 15 residues long. The CDR3 here is CATSRTRGPFYGYTF. CDR3 DNA sequence: TGTGCCACCAGCAGGACCAGGGGGCCCTTCTATGGCTACACCTTC.

J is TRBJ2-2 and V is TRBV28; TRBD1 aligns across 8 bases. After removal of 6 bases from V and 1 base from J, the junction contained 7 bases not matched to a gene. Germline CDR1 reads MDHEN; CDR2 reads SYDVKM. The CDR3 length is 16 residues. The CDR3 sequence: CASSLGQGLNTGELFF. The CDR3 coding sequence is TGTGCCAGCAGCCTCGGACAGGGATTGAACACCGGGGAGCTGTTTTTT.

J is TRBJ2-7 and V is TRBV6-5; D unresolved. The V gene's germline CDR1 is MNHEY and CDR2 SVGAGI. CDR3 length: 13 residues. V was cut by 5 bases and J by 2 bases, with 10 bases left in between. The chain's CDR3 is CASSISDPYEQYF. CDR3 sequence (DNA): TGTGCCAGCAGTATCTCAGATCCCTACGAGCAGTACTTC.

The chain combines TRBV5-4 with TRBJ2-7; weak D call: TRBD2 (6 bases). V was cut by 3 bases and J by 4 bases, with 8 bases left in between. The V gene's germline CDR1 is SGHNT and CDR2 YYREEE (reference sequence). The CDR3 length is 12 residues. The CDR3 nucleotides read TGTGCCAGCAGCTCACGGGGGTACGAGCAGTACTTC. Protein sequence: CASSSRGYEQYF.

J is TRBJ2-3 and V is TRBV10-1; 11 bases line up with TRBD1. This CDR3 contains 19 residues. Germline loops: CDR1 WNHNN, CDR2 SYGVQD (reference sequence). V dropped 0 bases and J dropped 0; count of bases not matched to a gene: 8. Written as DNA, the CDR3 is TGCGCCAGCAGTGAGTCGGGGACAGGGGGTAGTAGGAGCACAGATACGCAGTATTTT. Translated: CASSESGTGGSRSTDTQYF.

Notes on this clone: One base away lies a much larger clone, so this may be a sequencing read error. The chain couples TRBV7-2 to TRBJ2-3, with D unresolved. The CDR3 is made up of 14 amino acids. V was cut by 0 bases and J by 0 bases, with 4 bases left in between. Per the germline V gene, CDR1 is SGHTA and CDR2 is FQGNSA. CDR3 sequence reads: CASSLARSTDTQYF. CDR3 in DNA: TGTGCCAGCAGCTTAGCGCGTAGCACAGATACGCAGTATTTT.

The V gene is TRBV5-1, the J gene TRBJ1-2; 8 nucleotides agree with TRBD1. The CDR3 has 16 amino acids. Looked up from germline, CDR1 is SGHRS and CDR2 is YFSETQ. Trimming removed 2 bases from V and 6 bases from J; junction bases left unmatched: 12. The CDR3 sequence: CASSLDRDRISNGYTF. The CDR3 bases are TGCGCCAGCAGCTTAGACCGGGACAGGATTTCCAATGGCTACACCTTC.

The chain employs TRBV7-6 and TRBJ1-1; a possible D gene is TRBD1 (5 bases). V lost 7 bases and J lost 1, with 10 bases in between. Per the germline V gene, CDR1 is SGHVS and CDR2 is FNYEAQ. There are 13 residues in the CDR3. This CDR3 reads CASNLGGNTEAFF. DNA of the CDR3: TGTGCCAGCAACCTGGGGGGGAACACTGAAGCTTTCTTT. Based on the CDR3 plus reference TRBV7-6 and TRBJ1-1, the full variable domain is GAGVSQSPRYKVTKRGQDVALRCDPISGHVSLYWYRQALGQGPEFLTYFNYEAQQDKSGLPNDRFSAERPEGSISTLTIQRTEQRDSAMYRCASNLGGNTEAFFGQGTRLTVV.

The V gene is TRBV7-7, the J gene TRBJ2-1, with 12 bases identical to TRBD2. J was trimmed by 4 bases and V by 1 base; bases with no gene match: 2. Germline CDR1 reads SSHAT; CDR2 reads FNYEAQ (reference sequence). This CDR3 is built from 16 residues. CDR3 residues: CASSLGTSGIYNEQFF. The CDR3, as DNA: TGTGCCAGCAGCTTAGGGACTAGCGGGATTTACAATGAGCAGTTCTTC.

The chain combines TRBV7-8 with TRBJ1-5; D may be TRBD1 (6 bases). This CDR3 region has 16 residues. Trimming took off 5 bases at V and 4 bases at J, with 18 bases between the two ends. Germline CDR1 is SGHVS and CDR2 is FQNEAQ. CDR3 region: CASSPSASGANQPQHF. The CDR3, as DNA: TGTGCCAGCAGCCCATCCGCCTCAGGGGCTAATCAGCCCCAGCATTTT.

This chain joins TRBV2 and TRBJ2-7; perhaps TRBD1 as D (6 bases). The CDR3 length is 14 residues. Germline V lookup: CDR1 SNHLY, CDR2 FYNNEI. V was clipped by 1 base and J by 2 bases, with 9 bases between them. CDR3 sequence (DNA): TGTGCCAGCAGTGAAGTCGGACAGACCTACGAGCAGTACTTC. Amino acids: CASSEVGQTYEQYF.

This sequence joins TRBV11-1 and TRBJ2-7; 10 bases line up with TRBD1. V lost 7 bases, J lost 4 bases, and 10 bases stayed unmatched. The CDR3 sequence is 15 residues long. Germline CDR1 is SGHAT and CDR2 is FQDESV (reference sequence). The CDR3 region is CASTPMTGGAYEQYF. The CDR3 nucleotides are TGTGCCAGCACCCCGATGACAGGGGGCGCTTACGAGCAGTACTTC.

This sequence joins TRBV27 and TRBJ2-6; D not resolved. The CDR3 covers 14 residues. Trimming pared 4 bases from V and 0 bases from J, leaving 4 bases between. Germline V gene sequence: CDR1 MNHEY, CDR2 SMNVEV (reference sequence). CDR3 sequence reads: CASSSNSGANVLTF. As DNA, the CDR3 is TGTGCCAGCAGTTCCAACTCTGGGGCCAACGTCCTGACTTTC.